Each of the 17 T cell receptor beta chains below was sequenced from the same sample in a study of PD-1 blockade in mismatch repair-deficient tumors. The assay was immunoSEQ multiplex PCR, and TCRdb's table has in-frame clones only and misses some. The repertoire includes 100,000 to 150,000 clones, 86% of them detected once, and approximately 15% sits in the top ten. The sequencing used peripheral blood, collected 44 weeks after starting pembrolizumab. The source of these receptors is an adult with mismatch repair-deficient cancer.

V is TRBV25-1 and J is TRBJ2-7, with 10 bases aligning to TRBD1. V was clipped by 8 bases and J by 2 bases; unmatched bases: 6. Germline V gene lookup returns CDR1 MGHDK and CDR2 SYGVNS. This CDR3 spans 14 amino acids. CDR3: CASSAGTGAYEQYF. Written as DNA, the CDR3 is TGTGCCAGCTCCGCGGGGACAGGGGCCTACGAGCAGTACTTC.

This chain joins TRBV7-2 and TRBJ1-5; D gene ambiguous. V lost 1 base and J 6 bases, leaving 10 bases between the germline ends. The CDR3 runs to 14 residues. Germline V gives CDR1 SGHTA, CDR2 FQGNSA. The CDR3 spells CASSLGGGRQPQHF. The CDR3 DNA sequence: TGTGCCAGCAGCTTAGGCGGCGGGCGTCAGCCCCAGCATTTT. The entire variable domain, with the rest obtained from reference TRBV7-2 and TRBJ1-5, is as follows: GAGVSQSPSNKVTEKGKDVELRCDPISGHTALYWYRQSLGQGLEFLIYFQGNSAPDKSGLPSDRFSAERTGGSVSTLTIQRTQQEDSAVYLCASSLGGGRQPQHFGDGTRLSIL.

The chain links TRBV6-1 to TRBJ2-1, with 9 nucleotides matching TRBD1. Germline loops: CDR1 MNHNS, CDR2 SASEGT. This CDR3 is 15 amino acids long. Germline trimming cut 1 base from V and 8 bases from J; bases unmatched to any gene: 6. DNA for the CDR3: TGTGCCAGCAGTGAAGGGACAGGGGAGGTTCATGAGCAGTTCTTC. Its translation: CASSEGTGEVHEQFF.

V usage is TRBV5-5 and J usage is TRBJ2-7; TRBD1 agrees at 9 bases. The CDR3 length is 13 residues. V lost 8 bases and J lost 2; bases outside the gene matches: 5. CDR1 and CDR2 from the germline V gene are SGHKS and YYEKEE (reference sequence). The CDR3 here is CASTGTGPYEQYF. In DNA form, the CDR3 reads TGTGCCAGTACCGGGACAGGGCCCTACGAGCAGTACTTC. Combining the CDR3 with reference TRBV5-5 and TRBJ2-7 gives the whole variable domain DAGVTQSPTHLIKTRGQQVTLRCSPISGHKSVSWYQQVLGQGPQFIFQYYEKEERGRGNFPDRFSARQFPNYSSELNVNALLLGDSALYLCASTGTGPYEQYFGPGTRLTVT.

The chain uses TRBV9 and TRBJ1-1, with D uncertain. Germline CDR1 reads SGDLS; CDR2 reads YYNGEE. V dropped 0 bases and J dropped 0 bases, with 12 bases sitting between them. This CDR3 has 16 residues. This CDR3 reads CASSVAGSFMNTEAFF. CDR3 DNA sequence: TGTGCCAGCAGCGTAGCCGGCAGCTTCATGAACACTGAAGCTTTCTTT.

The chain joins TRBV7-6 to TRBJ2-7; possible D gene TRBD1, 6 bases. The CDR3 consists of 14 residues. Trimming took 5 bases from V and 2 from J, leaving 13 bases between them. CDR1 is SGHVS, CDR2 FNYEAQ, per germline. For the CDR3, the DNA is TGTGCCAGCAGCCCTCAGACAGGTACCTACGAGCAGTACTTC. This gives the protein CASSPQTGTYEQYF.

The chain uses TRBV27 and TRBJ2-7, with 14 bases that match TRBD2. The V segment lost 4 bases and the J segment 6 bases; nucleotides outside the gene matches: 2. CDR3 length: 14 residues. Per the germline V gene, CDR1 is MNHEY and CDR2 is SMNVEV (reference sequence). The CDR3 here is CASSSGTSGSEQYF. For the CDR3, the DNA is TGTGCCAGCAGTTCAGGGACTAGCGGGAGCGAGCAGTACTTC.

The chain employs TRBV7-9 and TRBJ2-7; D gene unclear. Germline V gives CDR1 SEHNR, CDR2 FQNEAQ (reference sequence). CDR3 length: 13 residues. V was cut by 4 bases and J by 0 bases, with 7 bases left in between. The CDR3 coding sequence is TGTGCCAGCAGCTCGACACCCTCCTACGAGCAGTACTTC. Amino acid sequence: CASSSTPSYEQYF.

V usage is TRBV27 and J usage is TRBJ2-1; 13 bases line up with TRBD2. The CDR3 length is 16 residues. Germline V gene data show CDR1 as MNHEY and CDR2 as SMNVEV (reference sequence). V trimming: 4 bases; J trimming: 7 bases; junction bases outside the gene matches: 7. CDR3 sequence (DNA): TGTGCCAGCAGTTCTCCACTAGCGGGAGGGCGGAATGAGCAGTTCTTC. Its protein is CASSSPLAGGRNEQFF.

DNA for the CDR3: TGTGCCAGCAGCTTAGCCGGGCCCCCGCGACGGGACCCCCAAGAGACCCAGTACTTC. Translated, it gives CASSLAGPPRRDPQETQYF. The rearrangement links TRBV7-9 to TRBJ2-5; D assignment may be TRBD1 or TRBD2 (5 bases each). CDR3 size: 19 residues. The germline gives CDR1 SEHNR, CDR2 FQNEAQ (reference sequence). Deletions cut 0 bases from V and 1 base from J, with 21 bases between.

The genes are TRBV13 and TRBJ2-1, with TRBD2 identical over 13 bases. The CDR3 is made up of 17 amino acids. Germline V gene data show CDR1 as PRHDT and CDR2 as FYEKMQ (reference sequence). V was pared by 6 bases and J by 3 bases, with 8 bases of the junction left unmatched. The CDR3 reads CASSFRTSGSFYNEQFF. For the CDR3, the DNA is TGTGCCAGCAGTTTCCGGACTAGCGGGAGTTTCTACAATGAGCAGTTCTTC.

About this clone: Possible read error: a much larger clone is one base away. Other nucleotide sequences from this sample produce the same CDR3. This chain links TRBV4-2 with TRBJ2-3; TRBD2 matches at 14 bases. Looked up from germline, CDR1 is LGHNA and CDR2 is YNFKEQ. Trimming removed 1 base from V and 0 bases from J; junction bases left unmatched: 3. CDR3 length equals 18 residues. The CDR3 DNA sequence: TGTGCCAGCAGCCAAGGACTAGCGGGAGGGCCTAGCACAGATACGCAGTATTTT. Translated: CASSQGLAGGPSTDTQYF.

This clone was counted once. The chain recombines TRBV5-1 with TRBJ1-2; possible D gene TRBD1, 6 bases. The germline CDR1 and CDR2 sequences are SGHRS and YFSETQ. The V end lost 3 bases, the J end lost 8 bases, and 17 bases lay between the germline ends. There are 14 residues in the CDR3. The CDR3 DNA reads TGCGCCAGCAGCTCCTGGATGGGGGGCGTGGGCTACACCTTC. Amino acids: CASSSWMGGVGYTF.

This chain joins TRBV6-1 and TRBJ2-7, with D possibly being TRBD1 or TRBD2 (5 bases each). V was trimmed by 3 bases and J by 4 bases, leaving 16 bases between them. Per the germline V gene, CDR1 is MNHNS and CDR2 is SASEGT. The CDR3 has 15 residues. The CDR3 DNA is TGTGCCAGCAGTGAGCTCGGGGCGCCCCCGTACGAGCAGTACTTC. Its protein is CASSELGAPPYEQYF.

This rearrangement joins TRBV27 to TRBJ2-1; 15 bases line up with TRBD2. Germline lookup yields CDR1 MNHEY and CDR2 SMNVEV (reference sequence). The CDR3 is 19 amino acids. Germline trimming cut 1 base from V and 7 bases from J; bases unmatched to any gene: 11. The CDR3 region has the DNA TGTGCCAGCAGTTTATTCCAACCCGGGACTAGCGGGGGGAGAAATGAGCAGTTCTTC. This gives the protein CASSLFQPGTSGGRNEQFF.

In its sample, this clone was seen once. The CDR3 loop is CSVLISIEFF. For the CDR3, the DNA is TGCAGCGTTCTCATTTCAATCGAGTTCTTC. This chain links TRBV29-1 with TRBJ2-1; D call uncertain. CDR1 SQVTM and CDR2 ANQGSEA come from the germline V gene. The V end was cut by 5 bases, the J end by 14 bases, with 13 bases between. This CDR3 spans 10 amino acids.

The rearrangement joins TRBV9 to TRBJ1-1; 8 nucleotides align to TRBD1. CDR3 length: 15 residues. Per germline, CDR1 SGDLS and CDR2 YYNGEE. V was clipped by 4 bases and J by 5 bases; unmatched bases: 10. The CDR3, as DNA: TGTGCCAGCAGCCCTAGCTGGACAGGGAGTACTGAAGCTTTCTTT. Translating gives CASSPSWTGSTEAFF.